This entry describes one T cell receptor beta chain. The antigen remains unidentified. These data originate in a study of T cell repertoires in cytomegalovirus infection. Study background: Public TCR beta signatures indicated both CMV infection and matching HLA type.

Study outcomes and limitations: Cumulative frequency (of public TCR beta family members) identified carriers of CMV plus the relevant HLA. HLA-C-restricted CMV-specific TCR beta clonotypes were dominant in the ex vivo response.

TCRdb redid the calling of the reads with MiXCR, one entry per CDR3 protein. Found here are some 200,000 distinct CDR3 sequences, less than 9.5% of them singletons; the top ten hold about 4.6%. From germline, CDR1 is MNHEY and CDR2 SVGEGT. CDR3 length: 14 residues. The junction had 7 bases not matched to a gene; V was cut back by 7 bases and J by 5 bases. The J gene is TRBJ1-2, the V gene TRBV6-2 or TRBV6-3; 10 bases fit TRBD1. This sequence originates from a human donor in good health (CMV status not recorded). Some clones in this sample may be carry-over from other donors' samples. The sequenced sample consisted of PBMCs. CDR3 nucleotides: TGTGCCAGCACCACCCGGGACAGGGGATATGGCTACACCTTC. It specifies CASTTRDRGYGYTF.